This is a list of T cell receptor beta chains from one sample in a study of radiotherapy plus CTLA-4 blockade in lung cancer. Produced via immunoSEQ multiplex PCR; TCRdb's table is partial and in-frame only. The table shows fewer than 85,000 clones, with approximately 86% occurring only once. This specimen was peripheral blood, taken from a patient treated with radiotherapy plus ipilimumab. These receptors were obtained from a human donor with non-small cell lung cancer who had stable disease on radiotherapy plus ipilimumab. The CDR3 runs from the conserved cysteine through the conserved F or W. The order of the fields is V gene, clone size, CDR3 length, J gene, D gene, CDR3 protein, CDR3 DNA. The D gene is left open where the match is weak. Clone sizes are given selectively: once, few, many, or a class where the clone is expanded.

TRBV5-5,.,16,TRBJ2-1,TRBD1,CASSSDRGPTYNEQFF,TGTGCCAGCAGCTCGGACAGGGGGCCCACCTACAATGAGCAGTTCTTC
TRBV18,.,15,TRBJ2-3,.,CASSPRGQGRDTQYF,TGTGCCAGCTCACCACGGGGGCAGGGGAGAGATACGCAGTATTTT
TRBV5-1,.,14,TRBJ2-3,.,CASSFGPREDTQYF,TGCGCCAGCAGCTTTGGGCCCCGCGAAGATACGCAGTATTTT
TRBV29-1,.,14,TRBJ1-1,TRBD1,CSVFAGQGGTEAFF,TGCAGCGTCTTCGCGGGACAGGGAGGTACTGAAGCTTTCTTT
TRBV25-1,.,15,TRBJ2-5,.,CASSRGWGIEETQYF,TGTGCCAGCAGTAGAGGGTGGGGGATCGAAGAGACCCAGTACTTC
TRBV2,.,17,TRBJ2-7,.,CASSEEGWGRDSYEQYF,TGTGCCAGCAGTGAAGAGGGATGGGGGAGAGACTCCTACGAGCAGTACTTC
TRBV9,.,15,TRBJ2-7,.,CASSLSGTPSYEQYF,TGTGCCAGCAGCTTATCCGGGACACCCTCCTACGAGCAGTACTTC
TRBV29-1,.,13,TRBJ1-6,.,CSVGQGYNSSLHF,TGCAGCGTAGGCCAGGGGTACAATTCATCCCTCCACTTT
TRBV5-1,.,16,TRBJ1-2,TRBD1,CASSPSLDRISYGYTF,TGCGCCAGCAGCCCAAGTCTGGACAGGATTTCCTATGGCTACACCTTC
TRBV7-9,.,14,TRBJ1-4,.,CASSPPGVDEKLFF,TGTGCCAGCAGCCCGCCAGGGGTGGATGAAAAACTGTTTTTT
TRBV6-5,once,15,TRBJ2-5,TRBD2,CASAKLAGGQKTQYF,TGTGCCAGCGCCAAACTAGCGGGGGGGCAAAAGACCCAGTACTTC
TRBV18,few,13,TRBJ1-1,.,CASSIKLGTEAFF,TGTGCCAGCTCAATTAAGTTAGGCACTGAAGCTTTCTTT
TRBV9,.,13,TRBJ2-1,.,CASSESGRDEQFF,TGTGCCAGCAGCGAAAGTGGTCGAGATGAGCAGTTCTTC
TRBV11-2,.,13,TRBJ2-3,.,CASSVGTADTQYF,TGTGCCAGCAGCGTCGGGACGGCAGATACGCAGTATTTT
TRBV25-1,once,13,TRBJ2-1,TRBD1,CASKQGANNEQFF,TGTGCCAGCAAGCAGGGGGCGAATAATGAGCAGTTCTTC
TRBV6-6,.,12,TRBJ2-7,.,CASSLIQNEQYF,TGTGCCAGCAGTTTAATCCAGAACGAGCAGTACTTC
TRBV6-1,.,15,TRBJ2-5,TRBD2,CASSSIGREQETQYF,TGTGCCAGCAGTTCGATAGGGAGGGAGCAAGAGACCCAGTACTTC
TRBV6-5,.,12,TRBJ2-2,.,CASSRGSGELFF,TGTGCCAGCAGCCGGGGGTCCGGGGAGCTGTTTTTT
TRBV10-1,once,16,TRBJ2-1,TRBD2,CASSDPLAGGRNEQFF,TGCGCCAGCAGTGATCCTTTGGCGGGGGGTAGGAATGAGCAGTTCTTC
TRBV28,.,14,TRBJ2-1,.,CASNPPGEYNEQFF,TGTGCCAGCAACCCACCGGGGGAGTACAATGAGCAGTTCTTC
TRBV5-4,.,15,TRBJ1-4,TRBD1,CASSLDRGHNEKLFF,TGTGCCAGCAGCTTGGACAGGGGACATAATGAAAAACTGTTTTTT
TRBV9,.,14,TRBJ1-6,.,CASSVGGENSPLHF,TGTGCCAGCAGCGTAGGCGGAGAAAATTCACCCCTCCACTTT
TRBV18,.,13,TRBJ2-1,.,CASSPSGSNEQFF,TGTGCCAGCTCACCAAGTGGGAGCAATGAGCAGTTCTTC
TRBV5-6,.,15,TRBJ1-2,.,CASSPGGRLDYGYTF,TGTGCCAGCAGCCCGGGAGGGAGGTTGGACTATGGCTACACCTTC
TRBV29-1,.,11,TRBJ1-1,.,CSAGMDTEAFF,TGCAGCGCCGGGATGGACACTGAAGCTTTCTTT
TRBV30,.,15,TRBJ2-6,TRBD2,CAWSSGGAGANVLTF,TGTGCCTGGAGCTCCGGGGGGGCTGGGGCCAACGTCCTGACTTTC
TRBV9,once,16,TRBJ2-2,TRBD2,CASSDQGGGAPGELFF,TGTGCCAGCAGCGATCAAGGCGGGGGGGCCCCCGGGGAGCTGTTTTTT
TRBV6-5,once,16,TRBJ1-2,TRBD1,CASSYQRTGGSYGYTF,TGTGCCAGCAGTTACCAGCGGACAGGGGGCAGCTATGGCTACACCTTC
TRBV5-4,.,14,TRBJ2-3,TRBD1,CASSSRTGVDTQYF,TGTGCCAGCAGCAGCCGGACAGGGGTGGATACGCAGTATTTT
TRBV5-6,.,15,TRBJ2-5,TRBD2,CASSLLAGGPETQYF,TGTGCCAGCAGCTTACTAGCGGGGGGGCCCGAGACCCAGTACTTC
TRBV29-1,.,13,TRBJ1-1,.,CSVGPGMNTEAFF,TGCAGCGTAGGACCTGGGATGAACACTGAAGCTTTCTTT
TRBV9,.,16,TRBJ2-2,.,CASSEIGRGGAGELFF,TGTGCCAGCAGCGAAATAGGCAGGGGAGGGGCCGGGGAGCTGTTTTTT
TRBV28,.,13,TRBJ2-7,.,CASRFNNRAEQYF,TGTGCCAGCAGATTCAATAATCGGGCCGAGCAGTACTTC
TRBV9,once,14,TRBJ2-1,TRBD2,CASSLSGGYNEQFF,TGTGCCAGCAGCCTAAGCGGGGGTTACAATGAGCAGTTCTTC
TRBV7-6,.,16,TRBJ1-3,.,CASSQGRVVSGNTIYF,TGTGCCAGCAGCCAGGGACGCGTGGTCTCTGGAAACACCATATATTTT
TRBV7-2,once,18,TRBJ2-2,TRBD2,CASSLVASGGASTGELFF,TGTGCCAGCAGCTTAGTCGCTAGCGGGGGGGCGTCCACCGGGGAGCTGTTTTTT
TRBV9,.,16,TRBJ2-2,.,CASSVEGGLWTGELFF,TGTGCCAGCAGCGTAGAGGGTGGACTGTGGACCGGGGAGCTGTTTTTT
TRBV5-1,.,13,TRBJ2-3,.,CASSLEGTDTQYF,TGCGCCAGCAGCTTGGAGGGCACAGATACGCAGTATTTT
TRBV18,few,14,TRBJ1-5,.,CASSPSQDNQPQHF,TGTGCCAGCTCACCCTCACAGGACAATCAGCCCCAGCATTTT
TRBV28,.,15,TRBJ1-1,.,CASSLVWGLGTEAFF,TGTGCCAGCAGTTTAGTTTGGGGACTGGGCACTGAAGCTTTCTTT
TRBV7-2,few,11,TRBJ2-7,.,CASSTIYEQYF,TGTGCCAGCAGCACTATATACGAGCAGTACTTC
TRBV5-4,.,12,TRBJ1-1,.,CASSGVNTEAFF,TGTGCCAGCTCGGGGGTGAACACTGAAGCTTTCTTT
TRBV13,.,16,TRBJ2-7,.,CASSLGRRVRGYEQYF,TGTGCCAGCAGCTTAGGCCGTCGTGTAAGAGGGTACGAGCAGTACTTC
TRBV29-1,.,12,TRBJ1-6,.,CSARVDNSPLHF,TGCAGCGCCAGGGTAGATAATTCACCCCTCCACTTT
TRBV6-1,.,19,TRBJ2-1,TRBD2,CASSEMGGVTSGPGNEQFF,TGTGCCAGCAGTGAAATGGGGGGAGTGACTAGCGGCCCTGGGAATGAGCAGTTCTTC
TRBV21-1,.,13,TRBJ2-7,.,CASSQTYPYEQYF,TGTGCCAGCAGCCAGACTTATCCCTACGAGCAGTACTTC